Listed here are 24 T cell receptor beta chains from one sample, sequenced in a study of blood T cell repertoires in COVID-19. Some clones are missing from TCRdb's copy, which holds only in-frame ones; the method was immunoSEQ multiplex PCR. The table lists 190,000 or so clones, about 88% of them singletons. Material: peripheral blood. These receptor sequences come from a middle-aged man with active or convalescent COVID-19.

The rearrangement uses TRBV7-2 and TRBJ1-6, with a possible D match to TRBD1 (5 bases). Trimming took 1 base from V and 9 from J, leaving 10 bases between them. The germline CDR1 and CDR2 sequences are SGHTA and FQGNSA. This CDR3 is 14 amino acids long. CDR3 sequence reads: CASSLEGRASPLHF. In DNA, the CDR3 is TGTGCCAGCAGCTTAGAGGGCAGGGCTTCACCCCTCCACTTT.

The genes are TRBV28 and TRBJ2-4; TRBD2 aligns across 8 bases. This CDR3 is built from 16 residues. Germline-derived CDR1 and CDR2 are MDHEN and SYDVKM. The V gene end was trimmed by 4 bases and the J gene end by 1 base; junction bases not matched to a gene: 6. Here the CDR3 reads CASSSRTGGAKNIQYF. The CDR3 region has the DNA TGTGCCAGCAGTTCACGGACGGGGGGGGCCAAAAACATTCAGTACTTC. Supplemented by reference TRBV28 and TRBJ2-4, the full variable domain reads DVKVTQSSRYLVKRTGEKVFLECVQDMDHENMFWYRQDPGLGLRLIYFSYDVKMKEKGDIPEGYSVSREKKERFSLILESASTNQTSMYLCASSSRTGGAKNIQYFGAGTRLSVL.

This sequence joins TRBV12-3 or TRBV12-4 and TRBJ2-7, with unresolved D. The CDR3 is 12 residues long. V was clipped by 4 bases and J by 11 bases, with 15 bases between them. The CDR3 DNA sequence: TGTGCCAGCAGTTATCAGGCCTCTGATGAGTACTTC. This gives the protein CASSYQASDEYF.

The J gene is TRBJ1-2, the V gene TRBV7-8; 12 bases line up with TRBD1. The germline CDR1 and CDR2 sequences are SGHVS and FQNEAQ. V trimming: 4 bases; J trimming: 7 bases; junction bases outside the gene matches: 7. This CDR3 region has 15 residues. CDR3 DNA: TGTGCCAGCAGCTCCAAGGCGGGACAGGGGGCTGGCTACACCTTC. Its translation is CASSSKAGQGAGYTF.

This chain links TRBV19 with TRBJ1-6; TRBD1 matches at 7 bases. This CDR3 contains 16 residues. Germline values: CDR1 LNHDA, CDR2 SQIVND (reference sequence). V dropped 5 bases and J dropped 7; count of bases not matched to a gene: 11. The CDR3 DNA follows: TGTGCCAGTAGTCGACAGGGACAGAGAAGAAATTCACCCCTCCACTTT. The encoded protein is CASSRQGQRRNSPLHF.

This chain connects TRBV18 to TRBJ1-1; D gene uncertain. Germline CDR1 and CDR2: KGHSH and LQKENI. The CDR3 contains 15 residues. Trimming shortened V by 2 bases and J by 11 bases, and 21 bases separated the two germline ends. CDR3 nucleotide sequence: TGTGCCAGCTCACCAGTCCCGGGGAATGGTATCTCGGCTTTCTTT. Translation gives CASSPVPGNGISAFF.

The CDR3: CASSAEIVTIHEQYF. The CDR3 bases are TGTGCCAGCAGCGCTGAGATAGTTACTATCCACGAGCAGTACTTC. The J gene is TRBJ2-7, the V gene TRBV9; D remains unclear. From germline, CDR1 is SGDLS and CDR2 YYNGEE. This CDR3 is built from 15 residues. V was shortened by 3 bases and J by 5 bases, with 18 bases between the two germline ends.

The CDR3 is CAWSVQGAGNYGYTF. CDR3 sequence (DNA): TGTGCCTGGAGCGTACAGGGGGCAGGTAACTATGGCTACACCTTC. The J gene is TRBJ1-2, the V gene TRBV30; TRBD1 matches 9 bases. The trim removed 3 bases at V and 1 base at J, leaving 6 bases unmatched. The CDR3 is made up of 15 amino acids. CDR1 is GTSNPN and CDR2 is SVGIG in the germline V gene (reference sequence).

The chain uses TRBV30 and TRBJ1-4, with D unresolved. Trimming left V 7 bases short and J 4 bases short, with 16 bases between. Germline CDR1 and CDR2: GTSNPN and SVGIG (reference sequence). This CDR3 contains 14 residues. The CDR3 coding sequence is TGTGCCTCACCCGTCTCCGGTATTAATGAAAAACTGTTTTTT. This gives the protein CASPVSGINEKLFF.

This clone was observed a few times. CDR3 amino acids: CASSLVDRGRYGYTF. The CDR3 nucleotides read TGTGCCAGCAGCCTTGTCGACAGGGGAAGGTATGGCTACACCTTC. J is TRBJ1-2 and V is TRBV3-1 (or the pseudogene TRBV3-2), with 8 bases matching TRBD1. Germline CDR1 and CDR2: LGHDT and YNNKEL (reference sequence). CDR3 length equals 15 residues. The junction had 9 bases not matched to a gene; V was cut back by 4 bases and J by 5 bases.

This clone has a single count. J is TRBJ1-1 and V is TRBV19; maybe TRBD1 (5 bases). This CDR3 comprises 15 residues. V lost 3 bases and J lost 4, with 15 bases in between. The germline V gene encodes CDR1 LNHDA and CDR2 SQIVND (reference sequence). Here the CDR3 DNA reads TGTGCCAGTAGTATTCCAGGGATGACGGTCACTGAAGCTTTCTTT. This translates into CASSIPGMTVTEAFF.

The V and J genes are TRBV28 and TRBJ1-5; no clear D. Trimming removed 2 bases at V and 6 bases at J, with 5 bases between. This CDR3 is 12 amino acids long. Germline V CDR1 and CDR2: MDHEN, SYDVKM. DNA of the CDR3: TGTGCCAGCAGTTTAGAGGGTCAGCCCCAGCATTTT. It translates to CASSLEGQPQHF.

The chain couples TRBV28 to TRBJ1-5; D uncertain. In germline, CDR1 is MDHEN, CDR2 SYDVKM. Trimming left V 6 bases short and J 7 bases short, with 10 bases between. The CDR3 runs to 12 residues. CDR3 coding DNA: TGTGCCAGCAGAAGGACTGACCAGCCCCAGCATTTT. Its translation is CASRRTDQPQHF.

V gene TRBV7-8 combines with J gene TRBJ1-6; D uncertain. Germline CDR1 reads SGHVS; CDR2 reads FQNEAQ. V dropped 5 bases and J dropped 0 bases, with 11 bases sitting between them. The CDR3 is 16 amino acids. CDR3 region: CASSHDRSSYNSPLHF. The CDR3 nucleotides read TGTGCCAGCAGCCATGATAGGAGCTCCTATAATTCACCCCTCCACTTT.

The count of this clone is one. The chain joins TRBV14 to TRBJ2-2; D perhaps matches TRBD2 (5 bases). The CDR3 contains 17 residues. Germline V gene sequence: CDR1 SGHDN, CDR2 FVKESK. Trimming took 1 base from V and 2 from J, leaving 14 bases between them. CDR3 residues: CASSQVPSFPNTGELFF. DNA of the CDR3: TGTGCCAGCAGCCAAGTTCCTAGCTTCCCCAACACCGGGGAGCTGTTTTTT.

The rearrangement links TRBV7-9 to TRBJ1-1; 11 bases agree with TRBD1. CDR3 length equals 15 residues. V lost 1 base to trimming and J lost 4 bases; unmatched junction nucleotides: 2. Germline V CDR1 and CDR2: SEHNR, FQNEAQ (reference sequence). CDR3 DNA sequence: TGTGCCAGCAGCTTAGGGGGACAGGGGGTCACTGAAGCTTTCTTT. Encoded protein: CASSLGGQGVTEAFF.

V and J are TRBV28 and TRBJ1-5; TRBD1 might be the D (5 bases). The CDR3 length is 11 residues. Germline V gene lookup returns CDR1 MDHEN and CDR2 SYDVKM. V gave up 6 bases and J gave up 7 bases, with 7 bases separating them. DNA for the CDR3: TGTGCCAGCAGGGGGCACCAGCCCCAGCATTTT. This codes for CASRGHQPQHF.

This chain connects TRBV6-5 to TRBJ2-5; tentatively, D is TRBD1 (6 bases). V shed 2 bases and J shed 4 bases, with 17 bases lying between them. The CDR3 is 16 residues long. Germline CDR1 reads MNHEY; CDR2 reads SVGAGI. Here the CDR3 reads CASSYGAPGVLETQYF. The CDR3 nucleotides read TGTGCCAGCAGTTACGGGGCGCCAGGGGTGTTAGAGACCCAGTACTTC.

This chain connects TRBV11-3 to TRBJ1-1, with D perhaps matching TRBD1 (5 bases). Looked up from germline, CDR1 is SGHNT and CDR2 is YENEEA. The V and J ends lost 5 bases and 6 bases respectively, with 19 bases between them. The CDR3 is 15 residues long. The CDR3 DNA reads TGTGCCAGCAGCACCTCTCGCGGGGCCAGCGCTGAAGCTTTCTTT. Its translation is CASSTSRGASAEAFF. Full variable domain (rest looked up from reference TRBV11-3 and TRBJ1-1): EAGVVQSPRYKIIEKKQPVAFWCNPISGHNTLYWYLQNLGQGPELLIRYENEEAVDDSQLPKDRFSAERLKGVDSTLKIQPAELGDSAVYLCASSTSRGASAEAFFGQGTRLTVV.

The V call is TRBV29-1, the J call TRBJ2-1; tentative D call: TRBD2 (6 bases). This CDR3 region has 13 residues. Germline lookup yields CDR1 SQVTM and CDR2 ANQGSEA. V was clipped by 5 bases and J by 7 bases, with 15 bases between them. CDR3 loop: CSVSGTAENEQFF. The CDR3 coding sequence is TGCAGCGTTTCTGGGACTGCGGAAAATGAGCAGTTCTTC.

The chain couples TRBV12-3 or TRBV12-4 to TRBJ2-3; D is unresolved. The CDR3 runs to 13 residues. V was clipped by 5 bases and J by 2 bases, with 8 bases between them. The CDR3 spells CASSRQATDTQYF. The CDR3 DNA sequence: TGTGCCAGCAGTCGGCAGGCCACAGATACGCAGTATTTT.

The CDR3 here is CSAQHQGAGELFF. The CDR3 coding sequence is TGCAGCGCCCAACACCAGGGGGCCGGGGAGCTGTTTTTT. V gene TRBV29-1 combines with J gene TRBJ2-2; 7 nucleotides agree with TRBD1. The trim removed 7 bases at V and 6 bases at J, leaving 8 bases unmatched. The CDR3 sequence is 13 residues long. The V gene's germline CDR1 is SQVTM and CDR2 ANQGSEA.

The rearrangement links TRBV27 to TRBJ1-2; no definite D call. V was shortened by 5 bases and J by 8 bases, with 21 bases between the two germline ends. This CDR3 spans 15 amino acids. The germline V gene has CDR1 MNHEY and CDR2 SMNVEV (reference sequence). The CDR3 region is CASSTLHGSVRGYTF. The CDR3, as DNA: TGTGCCAGCAGTACATTACACGGATCCGTCAGGGGCTACACCTTC.

The J gene is TRBJ1-5, the V gene TRBV28; the D gene is possibly TRBD1 (5 bases). Per germline, CDR1 MDHEN and CDR2 SYDVKM. The germline V and J ends were trimmed by 6 bases and 11 bases, with 14 bases remaining between them. The CDR3 runs 12 residues. The CDR3: CASRDKGEAQHF. As DNA, the CDR3 is TGTGCCAGCAGGGATAAAGGGGAGGCCCAGCATTTT.